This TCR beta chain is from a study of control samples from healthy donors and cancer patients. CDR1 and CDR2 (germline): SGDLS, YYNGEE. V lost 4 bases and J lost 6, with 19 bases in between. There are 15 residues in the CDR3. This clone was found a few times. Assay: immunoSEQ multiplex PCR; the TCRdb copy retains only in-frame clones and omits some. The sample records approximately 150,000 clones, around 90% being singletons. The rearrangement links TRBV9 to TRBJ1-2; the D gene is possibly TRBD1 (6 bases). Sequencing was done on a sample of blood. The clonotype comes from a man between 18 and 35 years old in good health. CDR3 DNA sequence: TGTGCCAGCAGCTCCACCGCCCAGGGGTCTGATGGCTACACCTTC. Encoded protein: CASSSTAQGSDGYTF.